Each of the 27 T cell receptor beta chains below was sequenced from the same sample in a study of PD-1 blockade in classical Hodgkin lymphoma. Here immunoSEQ multiplex PCR was the method, and the copy in TCRdb shows in-frame clones only, minus some. The sample has approximately 32,000 clones, roughly 82% seen once. Every single patient, without exception, relapsed after autologous stem cell transplantation, and brentuximab vedotin exposure varied. The sample in question was peripheral blood mononuclear cells (PBMCs), obtained at baseline. Every receptor here comes from a human donor with classical Hodgkin lymphoma.

J is TRBJ1-1 and V is TRBV27; TRBD1 matches 9 bases. Germline V CDR1 and CDR2: MNHEY, SMNVEV (reference sequence). The CDR3 runs 15 residues. Trimming took 3 bases from V and 5 from J; bases not matched to a gene: 7. The CDR3 region is CASSFWGQGGTEAFF. CDR3 coding DNA: TGTGCCAGCAGTTTCTGGGGACAGGGAGGGACTGAAGCTTTCTTT.

The chain couples TRBV6-5 to TRBJ2-2; D gene ambiguous. Germline CDR1 MNHEY, CDR2 SVGAGI. Trimming removed 4 bases at V and 6 bases at J, with 12 bases between. The CDR3 is 14 residues long. CDR3 DNA sequence: TGTGCCAGCAGTTTGCAAGGACCCGCCGGGGAGCTGTTTTTT. It codes for CASSLQGPAGELFF.

This rearrangement joins TRBV19 to TRBJ1-3; D gene ambiguous. The germline V and J ends were trimmed by 5 bases and 3 bases, with 11 bases remaining between them. The germline CDR1 and CDR2 sequences are LNHDA and SQIVND (reference sequence). The CDR3 is 14 amino acids. CDR3 bases: TGTGCCAGTAGTGGGGATTGGGGTGGAAACACCATATATTTT. Encoded protein: CASSGDWGGNTIYF.

The V gene is TRBV6-5, the J gene TRBJ1-2; possibly TRBD1 for D (6 bases). This CDR3 is 13 amino acids long. The germline CDR1 and CDR2 sequences are MNHEY and SVGAGI. V lost 8 bases and J lost 3, with 13 bases in between. In DNA, the CDR3 is TGTGCCAGCGCCAGGGGTTCCTACTATGGCTACACCTTC. Its translation is CASARGSYYGYTF.

CDR3 amino acids: CASPGGSSYNEQFF. DNA for the CDR3: TGTGCCAGCCCGGGGGGTAGCTCCTACAATGAGCAGTTCTTC. The chain has TRBV2 and TRBJ2-1, with 7 positions matching TRBD2. The V and J ends lost 8 bases and 0 bases, in that order; junction bases with no gene match: 4. This CDR3 region has 14 residues. The germline V gene has CDR1 SNHLY and CDR2 FYNNEI.

The V and J genes are TRBV11-2 and TRBJ1-3; unclear D gene. The germline V and J ends were trimmed by 5 bases and 0 bases, with 17 bases remaining between them. The CDR3 extends over 17 amino acids. Per the germline V gene, CDR1 is SGHAT and CDR2 is FQNNGV. This CDR3 reads CASSPQPPGLSGNTIYF. The CDR3 nucleotides read TGTGCCAGCAGCCCACAACCTCCGGGCCTCTCTGGAAACACCATATATTTT.

This rearrangement joins TRBV28 to TRBJ1-4; D is unresolved. The CDR3 is made up of 12 amino acids. The germline CDR1 and CDR2 sequences are MDHEN and SYDVKM. V dropped 10 bases and J dropped 8 bases, with 14 bases sitting between them. DNA for the CDR3: TGTGCCACCTACGACTCCTGGGAAAAACTGTTTTTT. Translation gives CATYDSWEKLFF.

V and J are TRBV5-1 and TRBJ2-3; possibly TRBD1 or TRBD2 for D (5 bases each). Trimming stripped 7 bases from V and 0 bases from J, with 18 bases between. CDR3 length equals 16 residues. The germline V gene encodes CDR1 SGHRS and CDR2 YFSETQ. This CDR3 is CASLRDVGISTDTQYF. CDR3 nucleotide sequence: TGCGCCAGCTTGAGGGACGTGGGGATCAGCACAGATACGCAGTATTTT.

The rearrangement joins TRBV5-1 to TRBJ2-5, with 11 bases aligning to TRBD2. V was pared by 6 bases and J by 7 bases, with 8 bases of the junction left unmatched. Germline assignment: CDR1 SGHRS and CDR2 YFSETQ. The length of the CDR3 is 14 residues. The CDR3 DNA is TGCGCCAGCAAGGGTGGGACTAGCGGAGGGACCCAGTACTTC. Residues: CASKGGTSGGTQYF. The full variable domain, completed using reference TRBV5-1 and TRBJ2-5, is KAGVTQTPRYLIKTRGQQVTLSCSPISGHRSVSWYQQTPGQGLQFLFEYFSETQRNKGNFPGRFSGRQFSNSRSEMNVSTLELGDSALYLCASKGGTSGGTQYFGPGTRLLVL.

V usage is TRBV28 and J usage is TRBJ1-6; D is ambiguous. V was pared by 6 bases and J by 9 bases, with 21 bases between. Germline CDR1 is MDHEN and CDR2 is SYDVKM. The CDR3 runs to 16 residues. CDR3 coding DNA: TGTGCCAGCAGCAGCCCGGGTGCGGGGTTGGCTTCACCCCTCCACTTT. Translated: CASSSPGAGLASPLHF.

This chain uses TRBV6-6 with TRBJ1-2; a weak D match, TRBD1 (5 bases). The length of the CDR3 is 13 residues. CDR1 is MNHNY, CDR2 SVGAGI, per germline (reference sequence). The V end was cut by 5 bases, the J end by 3 bases, with 10 bases between. CDR3 DNA sequence: TGTGCCAGCAGTGCTGGGACGGACTATGGCTACACCTTC. It translates to CASSAGTDYGYTF.

The V and J genes are TRBV30 and TRBJ1-2; D perhaps matches TRBD1 (5 bases). The germline V gene encodes CDR1 GTSNPN and CDR2 SVGIG (reference sequence). V lost 0 bases and J 7 bases, leaving 9 bases between the germline ends. The CDR3 contains 12 residues. This chain's CDR3 is CAWSVRGFGYTF. CDR3 DNA: TGTGCCTGGAGTGTGAGGGGATTTGGCTACACCTTC.

CDR3 amino acids: CASKPGQYSNQPQHF. In DNA, the CDR3 is TGTGCCAGCAAACCGGGACAGTATAGCAATCAGCCCCAGCATTTT. The chain joins TRBV6-5 to TRBJ1-5, with 7 bases that match TRBD1. This CDR3 is 15 amino acids long. Germline trimming cut 7 bases from V and 0 bases from J; bases unmatched to any gene: 6. CDR1 is MNHEY and CDR2 is SVGAGI in the germline V gene.

The chain combines TRBV6-5 with TRBJ1-3; TRBD1 is a possible D gene (6 bases). Germline V gene sequence: CDR1 MNHEY, CDR2 SVGAGI. Trimming pared 11 bases from V and 0 bases from J, leaving 14 bases between. This CDR3 has 14 amino acids. CDR3 sequence: CACGQKPSGNTIYF. In DNA form, the CDR3 reads TGTGCCTGCGGACAGAAGCCCTCTGGAAACACCATATATTTT.

This clone was observed once. This chain links TRBV2 with TRBJ2-2; tentative D call: TRBD2 (5 bases). With 4 bases removed from V and 6 bases from J, the gap between germline ends came to 15 bases. Germline V gene data show CDR1 as SNHLY and CDR2 as FYNNEI. The CDR3 extends over 15 amino acids. The DNA of the CDR3 is TGTGCCAGCAGTGCTTCCCGCACCGGGGCCGGGGAGCTGTTTTTT. Translated, it gives CASSASRTGAGELFF.

In this sample, this clone turned up a few times. V is TRBV29-1 and J is TRBJ2-3, with D perhaps matching TRBD1 (6 bases). Trimming stripped 4 bases from V and 5 bases from J, with 22 bases between. From germline, CDR1 is SQVTM and CDR2 ANQGSEA. The CDR3 loop spans 16 amino acids. CDR3 in DNA: TGCAGCGTTGTAAGTCAGGGGCCAGGAATAGGAGATACGCAGTATTTT. Its translation is CSVVSQGPGIGDTQYF.

The chain has TRBV27 and TRBJ2-3, with D perhaps TRBD2 (5 bases). The CDR3 is made up of 15 amino acids. V gave up 0 bases and J gave up 5 bases, with 12 bases separating them. CDR1 is MNHEY, CDR2 SMNVEV, per germline (reference sequence). The DNA of the CDR3 is TGTGCCAGCAGTTTATCAGCTGAGGGATTAGATACGCAGTATTTT. Translation: CASSLSAEGLDTQYF.

This clone was recorded a few times. The V call is TRBV7-9, the J call TRBJ1-5, with D unresolved. V was cut by 5 bases and J by 6 bases, with 8 bases left in between. The CDR3 loop spans 12 amino acids. Germline CDR1 SEHNR, CDR2 FQNEAQ (reference sequence). CDR3 bases: TGTGCCAGCAGCACCCTGCGTCAGCCCCAGCATTTT. As protein: CASSTLRQPQHF.

A remark on this clone: Compared with germline, one end of the junction differs, possibly owing to a read error. The chain joins TRBV6-6 to TRBJ1-2; D remains unclear. Germline V gene sequence: CDR1 MNHNY, CDR2 SVGAGI (reference sequence). The CDR3 covers 14 residues. CDR3 sequence reads: CASRTQLLPYAYTF. The CDR3 coding sequence is TGTGCCAGCAGAACCCAGCTCCTCCCATATGCCTACACCTTC.

This clone was observed a few times. J is TRBJ1-1 and V is TRBV19; D ambiguous. Germline values: CDR1 LNHDA, CDR2 SQIVND (reference sequence). This CDR3 has 13 residues. The ends were cut back, 7 bases at V and 4 bases at J, with 13 bases in the middle. In DNA form, the CDR3 reads TGTGCCAGTACCTATGGGCAGGTCACTGAAGCTTTCTTT. Its protein is CASTYGQVTEAFF.

The chain is built from TRBV6-1 and TRBJ1-1; D is perhaps TRBD1 (6 bases). V gave up 10 bases and J gave up 5 bases, with 17 bases separating them. Germline V lookup: CDR1 MNHNS, CDR2 SASEGT. The CDR3 has 13 amino acids. The chain's CDR3 is CAIGQIGATEAFF. DNA for the CDR3: TGTGCCATCGGACAGATTGGGGCTACTGAAGCTTTCTTT.

The chain has TRBV11-3 and TRBJ2-3, with D possibly being TRBD1 or TRBD2 (5 bases each). V lost 5 bases and J 8 bases, leaving 14 bases between the germline ends. Per the germline V gene, CDR1 is SGHNT and CDR2 is YENEEA. CDR3 length equals 13 residues. The CDR3 DNA sequence: TGTGCCAGCAGCCCGGGGCCGTCGGGTACGCAGTATTTT. It translates to CASSPGPSGTQYF.

CDR3 amino acids: CASSWGAGQETQYF. In DNA, the CDR3 is TGCGCCAGCAGCTGGGGAGCGGGACAAGAGACCCAGTACTTC. J is TRBJ2-5 and V is TRBV5-1, with TRBD2 matching 7 bases. CDR1 is SGHRS and CDR2 is YFSETQ in the germline V gene. Trimming cost V 3 bases and J 2 bases; bases outside gene matches: 4. This CDR3 spans 14 amino acids. Full variable domain (remainder filled in from reference TRBV5-1 and TRBJ2-5): KAGVTQTPRYLIKTRGQQVTLSCSPISGHRSVSWYQQTPGQGLQFLFEYFSETQRNKGNFPGRFSGRQFSNSRSEMNVSTLELGDSALYLCASSWGAGQETQYFGPGTRLLVL.

V and J are TRBV5-1 and TRBJ2-3; D not certain. CDR1 and CDR2 (germline): SGHRS, YFSETQ. Trimming removed 1 base at V and 1 base at J, with 10 bases between. This CDR3 comprises 15 residues. DNA of the CDR3: TGCGCCAGCAGCTTGAATGGAGATGGCACAGATACGCAGTATTTT. Protein product: CASSLNGDGTDTQYF. The variable domain in full, with the rest retrieved from reference TRBV5-1 and TRBJ2-3, is KAGVTQTPRYLIKTRGQQVTLSCSPISGHRSVSWYQQTPGQGLQFLFEYFSETQRNKGNFPGRFSGRQFSNSRSEMNVSTLELGDSALYLCASSLNGDGTDTQYFGPGTRLTVL.

The rearrangement joins TRBV28 to TRBJ1-5; D may be TRBD1 (5 bases). Germline V gene lookup returns CDR1 MDHEN and CDR2 SYDVKM. This CDR3 has 15 amino acids. The V end lost 5 bases, the J end lost 9 bases, and 20 bases lay between the germline ends. The CDR3 DNA sequence: TGTGCCAGCAGTATTACGTGGACATTCTCAACGCCCCAGCATTTT. Its translation is CASSITWTFSTPQHF.

CDR3 DNA: TGTGCCAGCAGTTACTCGGGGGCCGGAAACACCATATATTTT. Translation gives CASSYSGAGNTIYF. This chain links TRBV6-5 with TRBJ1-3, with a tentative D call TRBD1 (6 bases). V was pared by 0 bases and J by 4 bases, with 7 bases between. Germline-derived CDR1 and CDR2 are MNHEY and SVGAGI. The CDR3 is 14 residues long.

This rearrangement joins TRBV7-6 to TRBJ2-1; the D is unclear. The CDR3 runs to 12 residues. Trimming took 1 base from V and 7 from J, leaving 5 bases between them. The germline V gene encodes CDR1 SGHVS and CDR2 FNYEAQ. DNA of the CDR3: TGTGCCAGCAGCTTAGTGGGGAATGAGCAGTTCTTC. The encoded protein is CASSLVGNEQFF.